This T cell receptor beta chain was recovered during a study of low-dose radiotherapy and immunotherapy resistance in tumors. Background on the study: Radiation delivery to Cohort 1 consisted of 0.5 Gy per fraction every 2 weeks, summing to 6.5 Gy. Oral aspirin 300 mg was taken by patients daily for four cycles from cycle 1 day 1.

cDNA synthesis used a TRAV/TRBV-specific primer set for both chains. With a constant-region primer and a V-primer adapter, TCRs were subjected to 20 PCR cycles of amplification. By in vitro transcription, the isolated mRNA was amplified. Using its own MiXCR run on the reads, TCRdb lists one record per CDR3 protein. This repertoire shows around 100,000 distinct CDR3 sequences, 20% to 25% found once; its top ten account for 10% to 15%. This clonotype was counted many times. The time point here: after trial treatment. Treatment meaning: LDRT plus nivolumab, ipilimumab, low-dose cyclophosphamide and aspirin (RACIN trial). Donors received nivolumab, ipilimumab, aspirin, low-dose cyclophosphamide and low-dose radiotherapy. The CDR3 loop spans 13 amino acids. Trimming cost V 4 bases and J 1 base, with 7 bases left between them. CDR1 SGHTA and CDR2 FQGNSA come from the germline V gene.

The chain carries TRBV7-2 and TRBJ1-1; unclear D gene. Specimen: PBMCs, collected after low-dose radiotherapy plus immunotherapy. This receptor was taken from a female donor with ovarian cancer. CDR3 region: CASSSRQNTEAFF. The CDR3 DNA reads TGTGCCAGCAGCTCCCGACAGAACACTGAAGCTTTCTTT.